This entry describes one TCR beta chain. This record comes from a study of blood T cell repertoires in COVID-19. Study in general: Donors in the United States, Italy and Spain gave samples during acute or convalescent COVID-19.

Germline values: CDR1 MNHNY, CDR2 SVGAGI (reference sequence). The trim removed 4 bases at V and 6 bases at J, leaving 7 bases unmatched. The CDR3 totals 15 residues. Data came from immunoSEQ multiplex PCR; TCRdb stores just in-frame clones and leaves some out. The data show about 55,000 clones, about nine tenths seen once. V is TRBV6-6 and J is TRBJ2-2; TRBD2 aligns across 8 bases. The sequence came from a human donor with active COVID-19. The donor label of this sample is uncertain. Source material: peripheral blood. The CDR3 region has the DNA TGTGCCAGCAGTTGCTTAGCGGGAACCTCCGGGGAGCTGTTTTTT. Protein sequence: CASSCLAGTSGELFF.